This record covers a single T cell receptor beta chain. No cognate antigen has been identified for it. Per-base qualities were not stored, and no clone one base away is much larger. Donors were healthy HIV-negative adults with no recently reported acute infections or vaccinations. Every donor was a Caucasian adult living in Nashville, Tennessee, USA. CD4+ T cells were enriched by magnetic negative selection, after which naive cells were positively selected on CD45RA and the negative fraction was taken as the memory subset. Blood was obtained by leukapheresis, after which PBMCs were separated by Ficoll-Histopaque density gradient centrifugation and cryopreserved in liquid nitrogen vapor phase. Analytical flow cytometry was used to check the purity and quantity of every magnetically sorted T cell population. Genomic DNA was isolated from each sorted fraction and quantified by UV absorbance on a Nanodrop 2000c.

Using the deep immunoSEQ assay, TCR CDR3 regions were amplified from genomic DNA by multiplex PCR. Genomic DNA extracted from each cell subset was distributed evenly over all wells of several immunoSEQ 96-well plates, and each plate served as one replicate. For sorted subsets, approximately 200 ng of genomic DNA, equivalent to some 30,000 T cell genomes, went into each replicate PCR. Purified libraries were measured with a Qubit 3.0 fluorometer, size-checked on a Bioanalyzer 2100, and measured again with the KAPA Library Quantification kit. A separate single-read 150-cycle Illumina NextSeq 550 flow cell was used to sequence each immunoSEQ 96-well plate. The source study handled its data this way. Because only junctional sequences without quality scores were contained in the immunoSEQ output, filtering matching that applied to full-length reads could not be performed. To assign V/J genes and CDR3, sequences were annotated against IMGT germline references using PyIR, a Python wrapper for IgBLAST v1.9. Reads were filtered out if the reads had weak V/J assignments (E-value above 1e-6), no CDR3, stop codons, out-of-frame junctions, or ambiguous translated residues. V3J clonotypes were defined as sequences sharing an identical inferred V gene, J gene, and CDR3 amino acid sequence. Percentage overlap between repertoires was computed as shared unique clonotypes divided by the size of the smaller repertoire. Three approaches were used to assess repertoire richness: RTK rarefaction, the Chao1 estimator, and Recon v2.1 estimates of unobserved clonotypes. OLGA was used to compute generation probabilities for all TCRbeta clonotypes that the gDNA method yielded from a few donors. The immuneACCESS repertoire file appears here via TCRdb, limited to in-frame rearrangements. These files lack a portion of the clones; in checked studies, under half of the deficit traces to unresolved V genes, and the cause of the others is not known. V, J and clone size derive from that table, while D and trimming were established from the DNA sequence. The sample table shows about 2.3 million clones, and around 90% are seen once. Around 0.35% of the sample lies in the top ten.

Trimming at the junction amounts to 4 bases on V and 1 base on J, and the germline ends lie 8 bases apart. Including cysteine and phenylalanine, the CDR3 has 14 amino acids. Of all the DNA, just the CDR3 is kept, 42 bases in frame from base 1. CDR1 and CDR2, per the germline V gene, are MRHNA and SNTAGT. The data were obtained in a study of shared clonotypes between healthy human individuals (dated by TCRdb to the early 2020s). For the wider study: The cohort included a few men and a couple of women between 18 and 49 years of age. For each donor, CD4 naive and CD4 memory were each run on three plates, CD8 naive on two plates, and CD8 memory on one plate. To estimate repertoire size and how much clonotype sharing occurs between individuals, the study deeply sequenced the blood TCR repertoires of five healthy adults. To increase sequencing depth and limit assay-specific biases, TCR repertoire library preparation and sequencing were carried out by different laboratories using diverse techniques. Leukapheresis yielded between about 0.9 and 9 billion PBMCs per donor.

General findings and caveats noted by the study authors: Only blood was sampled, and tissue TCR repertoires likely differ from those in blood. Incomplete sequencing was indicated by rarefaction of sorted-subset datasets, despite the large sequencing depth. Compared with non-shared clonotypes, clonotypes shared by all four sorted-subset donors had higher generation probabilities. When a few donors were compared, the shared fraction of clonotypes was around 5.1% for naive CD4, approximately 3.5% for naive CD8, more than 2% for memory CD4, and 0.35% to 0.5% for memory CD8. Larger estimated clonotype richness was generally found for naive subsets than for memory subsets. The small number of donors limited the genetic and exposure-history diversity represented. Pairwise subsampling led to the expectation that sequencing depth would affect the degree of clonotype sharing among donors.

The sample comprised naive CD4+ T cells from PBMCs. The cell subset or site label corresponds to: CD45RA+ positively selected. The clonotype comes from a young man in good health. Some clones in this sample may be carry-over from other donors' samples. The rearranged segments are TRBV6-4 and TRBJ2-1; the D gene lacks a confident call. The CDR3 sequence is CASSVKGSYNEQFF. The DNA sequence is TGTGCCAGCAGTGTGAAAGGATCCTACAATGAGCAGTTCTTC.